Listed here are 8 T cell receptor beta chains from one sample, sequenced in a study of T cell responses to AZD1222 COVID-19 vaccine. Produced via immunoSEQ multiplex PCR; TCRdb's table is partial and in-frame only. The sample yields around 100,000 clones, about 92% seen once. The sample in question was peripheral blood, obtained on day 0 of AZD1222 vaccination. Receptor source: an adult in good health.

The chain has TRBV6-5 and TRBJ1-2, with unresolved D. Germline assignment: CDR1 MNHEY and CDR2 SVGAGI. The CDR3 length is 12 residues. Trimming took off 7 bases at V and 4 bases at J, with 10 bases between the two ends. DNA of the CDR3: TGTGCCAGCACTAGAGACTTCTATGGCTACACCTTC. This encodes CASTRDFYGYTF.

V gene TRBV6-5 combines with J gene TRBJ2-3, with 7 bases matching TRBD2. There are 14 residues in the CDR3. The V gene's germline CDR1 is MNHEY and CDR2 SVGAGI. The V and J ends lost 4 bases and 3 bases, in that order; junction bases with no gene match: 4. CDR3 sequence reads: CASSFTSVTDTQYF. The CDR3 bases are TGTGCCAGCAGTTTCACTAGCGTAACAGATACGCAGTATTTT.

V usage is TRBV7-8 and J usage is TRBJ1-1, with D unresolved. The germline V and J ends were trimmed by 2 bases and 1 base, with 11 bases remaining between them. Per germline, CDR1 SGHVS and CDR2 FQNEAQ. CDR3 length: 15 amino acids. The CDR3 nucleotides read TGTGCCAGCAGCTTAAGCTCAGTAGGGAACACTGAAGCTTTCTTT. Encoded protein: CASSLSSVGNTEAFF. Full variable domain (missing parts from reference TRBV7-8 and TRBJ1-1): GAGVSQSPRYKVAKRGQDVALRCDPISGHVSLFWYQQALGQGPEFLTYFQNEAQLDKSGLPSDRFFAERPEGSVSTLKIQRTQQEDSAVYLCASSLSSVGNTEAFFGQGTRLTVV.

CDR3 in amino acids: CASRDWRDPEGDTQYF. The CDR3 DNA follows: TGCGCCAGCAGGGACTGGCGGGACCCGGAGGGAGATACGCAGTATTTT. The V call is TRBV5-1, the J call TRBJ2-3; a weak D match, TRBD2 (6 bases). Trimming shortened V by 5 bases and J by 5 bases, and 21 bases separated the two germline ends. The CDR3 consists of 16 residues. Per germline, CDR1 SGHRS and CDR2 YFSETQ.

Written as DNA, the CDR3 is TGTGCCAGCACCCCAAGTTGGGGGGGGAACACTGAAGCTTTCTTT. Protein: CASTPSWGGNTEAFF. The genes are TRBV6-5 and TRBJ1-1; tentative D call: TRBD1 (5 bases). V was cut by 7 bases and J by 1 base, with 16 bases left in between. CDR1 MNHEY and CDR2 SVGAGI come from the germline V gene. This CDR3 comprises 15 residues.

The V gene is TRBV5-5, the J gene TRBJ2-7, with D hard to call. The germline gives CDR1 SGHKS, CDR2 YYEKEE (reference sequence). The CDR3 consists of 14 residues. Trimming removed 7 bases from V and 3 bases from J, with 17 bases in between. CDR3 in amino acids: CASHQVPSIYEQYF. CDR3 bases: TGTGCCAGCCACCAGGTGCCCTCGATCTACGAGCAGTACTTC.

The chain uses TRBV19 and TRBJ2-7; 8 nucleotides align to TRBD1. Germline CDR1 reads LNHDA; CDR2 reads SQIVND (reference sequence). The CDR3 sequence is 14 residues long. The V segment lost 3 bases and the J segment 2 bases; nucleotides outside the gene matches: 3. The CDR3 nucleotides read TGTGCCAGTAGTATCCTGGACAGGGCCTACGAGCAGTACTTC. Its protein product is CASSILDRAYEQYF. Full variable domain (outside the CDR3, taken from reference TRBV19 and TRBJ2-7): DGGITQSPKYLFRKEGQNVTLSCEQNLNHDAMYWYRQDPGQGLRLIYYSQIVNDFQKGDIAEGYSVSREKKESFPLTVTSAQKNPTAFYLCASSILDRAYEQYFGPGTRLTVT.

The chain is built from TRBV4-2 and TRBJ2-7; 9 nucleotides match TRBD1. Germline CDR1 is LGHNA and CDR2 is YNFKEQ. The CDR3 has 17 residues. V trimming: 0 bases; J trimming: 0 bases; junction bases outside the gene matches: 6. The CDR3 is CASSQEGTGLNSYEQYF. CDR3 nucleotides: TGTGCCAGCAGCCAAGAGGGGACAGGGCTAAACTCCTACGAGCAGTACTTC.